The source of this T cell receptor beta chain is a study of early T cells in non-severe SARS-CoV-2 infection. Looking at the study overall: Bulk RNA isolated from unsorted whole blood underwent sequencing; chains were not paired.

Researchers tagged individual cDNA molecules with unique molecular identifiers. TCRdb recomputed calls from the 5' RACE reads with MiXCR, one row per CDR3 protein. The sample shows 50,000 to 60,000 distinct CDR3 sequences, about 6.1% of them seen only once. This CDR3 has 14 amino acids. V lost 4 bases to trimming and J lost 7 bases, with 13 bases between them. CDR1 is KGHDR, CDR2 SFDVKD, per germline. General study results and limits: The study's VDJdb matching favored anti-spike CD8 responses and missed private and CD4 specificities.

There are many counts of this clonotype. Antigen unknown. The V gene is TRBV24-1, the J gene TRBJ2-1; D is perhaps TRBD1 (5 bases). The TCR was taken from an adult who was a healthcare worker with PCR-confirmed SARS-CoV-2 infection or an uninfected control (not recorded which). This material consisted of whole blood, taken at baseline. DNA for the CDR3: TGTGCCACCAGTGACGGACCCCCAGGGAATGAGCAGTTCTTC. Residues: CATSDGPPGNEQFF.